These T cell receptor beta chains were read from a single sample in a study of T-cell reconstitution after alpha-beta-depleted transplantation in children. TCRdb used MiXCR to reprocess the PCR reads, holding one entry per CDR3 protein. The table has 700,000 to 950,000 distinct CDR3 sequences, 16% seen once. The source material was PBMCs, mostly from graft donor cells, sampled 360 days after TCRalphabeta/CD19-depleted stem cell transplant. The receptor set was obtained from a male patient younger than 18 who had a stem cell transplant for acute lymphoblastic leukemia, so the T cells may come from the graft donor. Both conserved end residues are part of each CDR3. Fields, in order: V gene, J gene, clone size, CDR3 protein. The listing skips clone size in some rows; elsewhere it reads once, few, many or a size class.

V: TRBV5-1; J: TRBJ2-4; size: NA; CDR3: CASSRTSGSQNIQYF
V: TRBV20-1; J: TRBJ1-6; size: NA; CDR3: CSARDQAGGLINSPLHF
V: TRBV12-3/TRBV12-4; J: TRBJ2-2; size: many; CDR3: CASSLVGETGELFF
V: TRBV2; J: TRBJ2-7; size: many; CDR3: CASSERGRRLAGEQYF
V: TRBV5-1; J: TRBJ2-3; size: many; CDR3: CASSLGAGLAGVDADTQYF
V: TRBV5-1; J: TRBJ2-7; size: NA; CDR3: CASSSRTAEHYEQYF
V: TRBV6-5; J: TRBJ2-5; size: few; CDR3: CASSYSLIRYQETQYF
V: TRBV28; J: TRBJ2-1; size: few; CDR3: CASAQRAYNEQFF
V: TRBV7-9; J: TRBJ2-2; size: few; CDR3: CASSPRTGGGTGELFF
V: TRBV6-1; J: TRBJ2-1; size: NA; CDR3: CASSEIVAGGFSYNEQFF
V: TRBV5-1; J: TRBJ2-3; size: few; CDR3: CASSLALNTDTQYF
V: TRBV27; J: TRBJ2-7; size: few; CDR3: CASSIQGAPYEQYF
V: TRBV15; J: TRBJ2-7; size: few; CDR3: CATSRDRASSYEQYF
V: TRBV5-5; J: TRBJ2-1; size: NA; CDR3: CASSFSGNTYNEQCF
V: TRBV20-1; J: TRBJ1-2; size: NA; CDR3: CSAHLRQFNYGYTF
V: TRBV3-1; J: TRBJ1-2; size: few; CDR3: CASSQETGTYGYTF
V: TRBV4-1; J: TRBJ2-2; size: NA; CDR3: CASSQVRGNTGELFF
V: TRBV2; J: TRBJ2-5; size: NA; CDR3: CASPRTGVPPYEGTQYF
V: TRBV5-5; J: TRBJ2-5; size: few; CDR3: CASSLRTRLPPETQYF
V: TRBV4-1; J: TRBJ2-1; size: NA; CDR3: CASSQDPGLSTWDEQFF
V: TRBV5-1; J: TRBJ1-2; size: NA; CDR3: CASSLVYRANYGYTF
V: TRBV7-8; J: TRBJ2-5; size: NA; CDR3: CASSHLSGEETQYF
V: TRBV4-1; J: TRBJ2-7; size: few; CDR3: CASSQPGRGDEQYF
V: TRBV12-3/TRBV12-4; J: TRBJ2-7; size: few; CDR3: CASSPWVLLYEQYF
V: TRBV9; J: TRBJ1-5; size: few; CDR3: CASSVGPGNQPQHF
V: TRBV5-6; J: TRBJ2-1; size: few; CDR3: CASRPLGSGRYNEQFF
V: TRBV7-8; J: TRBJ2-3; size: NA; CDR3: CASSWGQESTDTQYF
V: TRBV10-3; J: TRBJ2-7; size: few; CDR3: CAISIDVVGYEQYF
V: TRBV13; J: TRBJ2-7; size: NA; CDR3: CASSSTWDGTYEQYF
V: TRBV6-1; J: TRBJ1-5; size: NA; CDR3: CASSPLDRGANQPQHF
V: TRBV29-1; J: TRBJ2-3; size: many; CDR3: CSVSTSLARADTQYF
V: TRBV4-1; J: TRBJ2-1; size: few; CDR3: CASSQDASGRPPYNEQFF
V: TRBV10-1; J: TRBJ2-1; size: NA; CDR3: CASSDYPGTSIREQFF
V: TRBV30; J: TRBJ2-7; size: once; CDR3: CAQGRGRDEQYF
V: TRBV14; J: TRBJ2-1; size: NA; CDR3: CASSQDWGKAWVSYNEQFF
V: TRBV9; J: TRBJ2-5; size: few; CDR3: CASSAGDYQETQYF
V: TRBV28; J: TRBJ2-1; size: many; CDR3: CATRLAPTIPSYNEQFF
V: TRBV14; J: TRBJ2-7; size: many; CDR3: CASSKTMEREYF
V: TRBV7-9; J: TRBJ2-3; size: NA; CDR3: CASTVWGSGLADTQYF
V: TRBV5-6; J: TRBJ2-1; size: NA; CDR3: CASSRDLIRGGYNEQFF
V: TRBV29-1; J: TRBJ2-2; size: many; CDR3: CSVERGIGRTGELFF
V: TRBV7-9; J: TRBJ2-2; size: NA; CDR3: CASRSGLVGGGELFF
V: TRBV12-3/TRBV12-4; J: TRBJ2-5; size: few; CDR3: CASSPSGGKETQYF
V: TRBV29-1; J: TRBJ2-7; size: NA; CDR3: CSVEFGTDTYEQYF
V: TRBV27; J: TRBJ2-1; size: few; CDR3: CASSLSIGGFDEQFF